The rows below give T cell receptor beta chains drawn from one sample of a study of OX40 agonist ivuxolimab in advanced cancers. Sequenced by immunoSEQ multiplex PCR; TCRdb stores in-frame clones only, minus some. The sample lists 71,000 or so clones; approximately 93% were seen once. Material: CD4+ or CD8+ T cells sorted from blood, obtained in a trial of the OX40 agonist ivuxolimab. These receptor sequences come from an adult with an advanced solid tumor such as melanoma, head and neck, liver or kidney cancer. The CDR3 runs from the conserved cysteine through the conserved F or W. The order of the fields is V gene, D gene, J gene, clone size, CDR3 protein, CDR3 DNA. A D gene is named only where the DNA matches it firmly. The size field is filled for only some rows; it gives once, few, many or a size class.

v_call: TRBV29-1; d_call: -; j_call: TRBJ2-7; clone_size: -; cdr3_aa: CSVFASPEGGGLDEQYF; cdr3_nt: TGCAGCGTTTTCGCCAGCCCCGAGGGGGGCGGCCTGGACGAGCAGTACTTC
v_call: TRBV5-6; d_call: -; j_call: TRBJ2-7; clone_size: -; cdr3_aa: CASSVSDSAAYEQYF; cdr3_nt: TGTGCCAGCAGCGTCAGCGATTCAGCAGCCTACGAGCAGTACTTC
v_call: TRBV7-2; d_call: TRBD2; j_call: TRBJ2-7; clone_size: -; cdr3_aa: CASSTRLAGAYEQYF; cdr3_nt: TGTGCCAGCAGCACCCGACTAGCGGGAGCATACGAGCAGTACTTC
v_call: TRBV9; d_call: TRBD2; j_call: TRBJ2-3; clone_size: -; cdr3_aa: CASSVGGSITDTQYF; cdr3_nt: TGTGCCAGCAGCGTTGGCGGGAGTATCACAGATACGCAGTATTTT
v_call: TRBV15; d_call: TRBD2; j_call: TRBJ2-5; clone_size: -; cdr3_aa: CATSRAFFRGVEETQYF; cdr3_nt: TGTGCCACCAGCAGAGCTTTTTTTCGGGGGGTCGAGGAGACCCAGTACTTC
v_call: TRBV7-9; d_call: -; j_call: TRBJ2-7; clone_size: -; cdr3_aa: CASSPSASYEQYF; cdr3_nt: TGTGCCAGCAGCCCTAGCGCCTCCTACGAGCAGTACTTC
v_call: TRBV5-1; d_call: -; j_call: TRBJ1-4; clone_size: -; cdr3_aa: CASSPTDALNEKLFF; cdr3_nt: TGCGCCAGCAGCCCGACAGACGCCCTTAATGAAAAACTGTTTTTT
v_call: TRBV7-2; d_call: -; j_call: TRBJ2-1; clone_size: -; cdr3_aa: CASSSGPRAGNEQFF; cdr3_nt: TGTGCCAGCAGTTCCGGGCCCAGGGCGGGGAATGAGCAGTTCTTC
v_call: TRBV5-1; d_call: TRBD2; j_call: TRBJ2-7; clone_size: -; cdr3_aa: CASGAPSSGRSREQYF; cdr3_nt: TGCGCCAGCGGGGCCCCCTCTAGCGGGAGGTCCCGCGAGCAGTACTTC
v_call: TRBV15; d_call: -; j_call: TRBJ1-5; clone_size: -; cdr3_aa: CATSSSLRGQPQHF; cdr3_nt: TGTGCCACCAGCAGTTCCCTCAGGGGCCAGCCCCAGCATTTT
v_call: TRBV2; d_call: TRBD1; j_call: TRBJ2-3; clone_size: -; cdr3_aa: CASRRQGASTDTQYF; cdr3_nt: TGTGCCAGCAGGAGACAGGGGGCTAGCACAGATACGCAGTATTTT
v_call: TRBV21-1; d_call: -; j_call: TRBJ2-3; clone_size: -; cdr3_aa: CAGPPSPDTQYF; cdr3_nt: TGTGCCGGCCCTCCTTCCCCAGATACGCAGTATTTT
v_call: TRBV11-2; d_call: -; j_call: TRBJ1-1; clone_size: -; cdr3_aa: CASSLWKPGILTEAFF; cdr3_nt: TGTGCCAGCAGCTTATGGAAGCCGGGAATATTGACTGAAGCTTTCTTT
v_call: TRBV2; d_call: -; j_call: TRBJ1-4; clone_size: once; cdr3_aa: CASSEAQTTNEKLFF; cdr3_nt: TGTGCCAGCAGTGAAGCACAGACAACTAATGAAAAACTGTTTTTT
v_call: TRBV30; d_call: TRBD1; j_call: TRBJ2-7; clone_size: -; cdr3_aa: CAWSPGTGPYEQYF; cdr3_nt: TGTGCCTGGAGCCCCGGGACAGGTCCCTACGAGCAGTACTTC
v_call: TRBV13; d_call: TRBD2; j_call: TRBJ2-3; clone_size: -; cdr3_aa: CASSSRSGGLKDTQYF; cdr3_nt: TGTGCCAGCAGCTCCCGTAGCGGGGGTCTTAAAGATACGCAGTATTTT
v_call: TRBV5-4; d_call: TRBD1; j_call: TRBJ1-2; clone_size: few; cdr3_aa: CASSPGQGAYGYTF; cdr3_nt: TGTGCCAGCAGCCCCGGACAGGGGGCCTATGGCTACACCTTC
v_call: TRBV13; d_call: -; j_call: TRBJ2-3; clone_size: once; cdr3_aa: CASSHFGGAETDTQYF; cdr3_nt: TGTGCCAGCAGCCATTTTGGGGGGGCCGAAACAGATACGCAGTATTTT
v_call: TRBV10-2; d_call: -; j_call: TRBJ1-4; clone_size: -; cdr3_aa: CASSESDRTNEKLFF; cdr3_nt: TGCGCCAGCAGTGAGTCCGACAGAACTAATGAAAAACTGTTTTTT
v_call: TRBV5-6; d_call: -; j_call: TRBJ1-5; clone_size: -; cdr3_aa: CASSPGTGQPQHF; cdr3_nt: TGTGCCAGCAGCCCCGGGACCGGTCAGCCCCAGCATTTT
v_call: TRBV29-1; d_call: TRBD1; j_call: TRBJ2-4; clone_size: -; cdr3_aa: CSVLTGGINIQYF; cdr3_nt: TGCAGCGTACTGACAGGGGGAATCAACATTCAGTACTTC
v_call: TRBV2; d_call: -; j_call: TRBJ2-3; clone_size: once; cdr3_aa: CASREGAGSDTQYF; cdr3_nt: TGTGCCAGCAGGGAGGGGGCAGGCTCAGATACGCAGTATTTT
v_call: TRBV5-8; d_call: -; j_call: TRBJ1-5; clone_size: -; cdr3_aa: CASSLGGRLNQPQHF; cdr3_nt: TGTGCCAGCAGCTTGGGAGGGCGACTTAATCAGCCCCAGCATTTT
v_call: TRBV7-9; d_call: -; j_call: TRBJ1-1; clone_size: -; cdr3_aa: CASSLNENTEAFF; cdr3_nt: TGTGCCAGCAGCTTGAATGAGAACACTGAAGCTTTCTTT
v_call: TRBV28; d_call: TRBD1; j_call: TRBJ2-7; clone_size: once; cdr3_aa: CASGTDYEQYF; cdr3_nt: TGTGCCAGCGGGACAGACTACGAGCAGTACTTC
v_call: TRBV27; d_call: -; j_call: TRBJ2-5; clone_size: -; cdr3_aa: CASSPGGDRGTQYF; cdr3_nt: TGTGCCAGCAGCCCGGGGGGGGACAGAGGGACCCAGTACTTC
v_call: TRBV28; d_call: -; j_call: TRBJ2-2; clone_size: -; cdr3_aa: CASSLLGTSGELFF; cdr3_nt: TGTGCCAGCAGTTTGCTCGGGACATCCGGGGAGCTGTTTTTT
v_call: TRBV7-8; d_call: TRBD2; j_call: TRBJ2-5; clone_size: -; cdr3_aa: CASSLEGLAAQETQYF; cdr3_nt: TGTGCCAGCAGCTTAGAGGGGCTAGCGGCACAAGAGACCCAGTACTTC
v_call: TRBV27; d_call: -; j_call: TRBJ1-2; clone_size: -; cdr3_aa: CASSHTIDSDYGYTF; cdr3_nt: TGTGCCAGCAGTCACACTATTGACAGCGACTATGGCTACACCTTC
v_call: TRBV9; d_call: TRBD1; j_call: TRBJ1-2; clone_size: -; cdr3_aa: CASSLGQGARGYTF; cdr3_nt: TGTGCCAGCAGCCTCGGACAGGGGGCGCGAGGCTACACCTTC
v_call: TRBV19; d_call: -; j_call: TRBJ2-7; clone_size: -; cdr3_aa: CASSTYTAGPYEQYF; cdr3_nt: TGTGCCAGTAGTACTTATACGGCAGGACCCTACGAGCAGTACTTC
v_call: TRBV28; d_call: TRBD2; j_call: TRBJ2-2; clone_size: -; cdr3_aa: CASSRRGGNTGELFF; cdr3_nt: TGTGCCAGCAGCAGGCGGGGGGGGAACACCGGGGAGCTGTTTTTT
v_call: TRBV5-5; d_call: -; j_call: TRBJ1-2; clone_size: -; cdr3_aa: CASSAGTSYGYTF; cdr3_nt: TGTGCCAGCAGCGCAGGGACTAGCTATGGCTACACCTTC
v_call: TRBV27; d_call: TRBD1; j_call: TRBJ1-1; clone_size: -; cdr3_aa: CASSSRQGNTEAFF; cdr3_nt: TGTGCCAGCAGTTCTCGACAGGGGAACACTGAAGCTTTCTTT
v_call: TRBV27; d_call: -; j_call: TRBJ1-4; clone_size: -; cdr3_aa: CASSYGEKLFF; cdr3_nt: TGTGCCAGCAGTTATGGGGAAAAACTGTTTTTT
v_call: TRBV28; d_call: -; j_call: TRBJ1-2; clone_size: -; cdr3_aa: CASREDSSKAYGYTF; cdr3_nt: TGTGCCAGTCGAGAAGACAGTTCTAAGGCGTATGGCTACACCTTC
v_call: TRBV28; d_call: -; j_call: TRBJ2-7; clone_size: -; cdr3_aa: CASSLENSYEQYF; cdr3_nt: TGTGCCAGCAGTTTGGAAAACTCCTACGAGCAGTACTTC
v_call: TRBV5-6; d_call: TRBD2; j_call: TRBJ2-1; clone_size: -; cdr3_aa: CASSSGDSYNEQFF; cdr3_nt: TGTGCCAGCAGTAGCGGGGACTCCTACAATGAGCAGTTCTTC
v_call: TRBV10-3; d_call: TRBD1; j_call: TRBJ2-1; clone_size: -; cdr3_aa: CAISDHKNRGENEQFF; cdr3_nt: TGTGCCATCAGTGACCACAAAAACAGGGGTGAGAATGAGCAGTTCTTC
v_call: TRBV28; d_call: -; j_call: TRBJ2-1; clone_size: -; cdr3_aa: CASSLGASSYNEQFF; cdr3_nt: TGTGCCAGCAGTTTAGGTGCAAGCTCCTACAATGAGCAGTTCTTC
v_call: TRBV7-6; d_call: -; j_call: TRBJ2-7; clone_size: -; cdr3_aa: CASSIGANYEQYF; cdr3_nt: TGTGCCAGCAGCATCGGGGCTAATTACGAGCAGTACTTC
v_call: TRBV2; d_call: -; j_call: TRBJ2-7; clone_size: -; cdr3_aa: CASSVFPYEQYF; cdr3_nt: TGTGCCAGCAGTGTGTTCCCCTACGAGCAGTACTTC
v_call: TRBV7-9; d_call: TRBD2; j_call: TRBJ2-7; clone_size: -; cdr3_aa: CASSPGTSYEQYF; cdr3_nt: TGTGCCAGCAGCCCCGGGACTAGCTACGAGCAGTACTTC
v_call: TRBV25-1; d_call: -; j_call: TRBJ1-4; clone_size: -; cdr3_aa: CASSDGVGEKLFF; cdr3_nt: TGTGCCAGCAGTGACGGGGTGGGTGAAAAACTGTTTTTT
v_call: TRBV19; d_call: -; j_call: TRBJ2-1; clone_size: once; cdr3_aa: CASNWGSSYNEQFF; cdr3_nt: TGTGCCAGTAACTGGGGAAGCTCCTACAATGAGCAGTTCTTC
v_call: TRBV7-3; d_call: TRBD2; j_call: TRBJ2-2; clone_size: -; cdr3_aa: CASSPGTSGDTGELFF; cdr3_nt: TGTGCCAGCAGCCCCGGGACTAGCGGTGACACCGGGGAGCTGTTTTTT
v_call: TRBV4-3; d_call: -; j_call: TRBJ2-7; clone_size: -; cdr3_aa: CASSQERGVTYEQYF; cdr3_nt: TGCGCCAGCAGCCAAGAAAGGGGGGTAACCTACGAGCAGTACTTC
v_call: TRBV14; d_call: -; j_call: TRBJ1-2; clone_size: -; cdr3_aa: CASSPLTFWQGYGYTF; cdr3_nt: TGTGCCAGCAGCCCACTAACATTCTGGCAGGGCTATGGCTACACCTTC
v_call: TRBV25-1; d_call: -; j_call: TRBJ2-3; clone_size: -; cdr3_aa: CASSESPGLSTDTQYF; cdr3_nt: TGTGCCAGCAGTGAGAGCCCGGGGCTTAGCACAGATACGCAGTATTTT
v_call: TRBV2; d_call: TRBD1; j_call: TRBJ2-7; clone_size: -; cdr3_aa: CASRDRGRDYEQYF; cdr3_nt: TGTGCCAGCAGGGACAGGGGAAGAGACTACGAGCAGTACTTC
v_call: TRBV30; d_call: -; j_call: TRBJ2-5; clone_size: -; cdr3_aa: CAWSVRGSTGEETQYF; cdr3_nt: TGTGCCTGGAGTGTACGGGGGTCCACAGGTGAGGAGACCCAGTACTTC
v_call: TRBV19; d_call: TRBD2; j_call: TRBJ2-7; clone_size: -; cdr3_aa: CASSIGTSGLYEQYF; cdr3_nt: TGTGCCAGTAGTATCGGGACTAGCGGGTTATACGAGCAGTACTTC
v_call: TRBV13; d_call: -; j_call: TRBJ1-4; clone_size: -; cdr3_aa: CASSPTRGVANEKLFF; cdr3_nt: TGTGCCAGCAGCCCCACTAGGGGGGTGGCTAATGAAAAACTGTTTTTT
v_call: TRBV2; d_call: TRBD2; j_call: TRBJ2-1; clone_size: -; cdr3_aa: CASSGTSGGGDEQFF; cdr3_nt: TGTGCCAGCAGTGGGACTAGCGGGGGTGGCGATGAGCAGTTCTTC
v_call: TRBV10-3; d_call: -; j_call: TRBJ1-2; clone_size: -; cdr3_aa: CAISAGGYYGYTF; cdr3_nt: TGTGCCATCAGTGCGGGGGGCTACTATGGCTACACCTTC
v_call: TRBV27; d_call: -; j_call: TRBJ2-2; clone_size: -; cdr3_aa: CASSLNPLPGELFF; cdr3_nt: TGTGCCAGCAGTTTAAATCCCCTCCCCGGGGAGCTGTTTTTT
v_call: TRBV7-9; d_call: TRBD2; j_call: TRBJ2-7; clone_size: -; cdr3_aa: CASSSSGLVYEQYF; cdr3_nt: TGTGCCAGCAGCTCATCCGGACTAGTCTACGAGCAGTACTTC